Here is one T cell receptor beta chain with its context. The data belong to a study of cytomegalovirus exposure and HLA in healthy donors. The V end lost 7 bases, the J end lost 0 bases, and 12 bases lay between the germline ends. Germline lookup yields CDR1 MNHNS and CDR2 SASEGT. The CDR3 is 14 amino acids. Both 60 Vbeta primers and 13 Jbeta primers went into the PCR. Repertoires were generated with immunoSEQ multiplex PCR, while TCRdb's copy carries only in-frame clones and drops some. Of hundreds of thousands of clones listed, around 80% are singletons. The TCR originated in a middle-aged woman in good health and CMV-seronegative. Specimen: PBMCs. The chain employs TRBV6-1 and TRBJ1-1; D ambiguous. The CDR3 DNA reads as TGTGCCAGCATCGAGCTCCGCATGAACACTGAAGCTTTCTTT. Residues: CASIELRMNTEAFF.